Listed below are T cell receptor beta chains from one sample, sequenced in a study of blood T cells in healthy people across ages. TCRdb fed the 5' RACE reads into MiXCR, producing one record per CDR3 protein. The repertoire consists of about 1.6 million distinct CDR3 sequences, with roughly 30% occurring once and the leading ten covering approximately 11%. Input material: blood. These TCRs come from a woman in her 30s in good health. CDR3s include the opening cysteine and the closing phenylalanine or tryptophan. Fields, in order: D gene, J gene, clone size, V gene, CDR3 protein, CDR3 DNA. A D gene is named only where the DNA matches it firmly. A clone size is listed for some rows: how often the clone was seen (once, few, many), or a class if it is expanded.

D: -
J: TRBJ2-4
size: -
V: TRBV5-5
CDR3: CASTTPVGGIAKNIQYF
DNA: TGTGCCAGCACCACCCCCGTTGGGGGGATCGCCAAAAACATTCAGTACTTC

D: TRBD1
J: TRBJ2-5
size: -
V: TRBV27
CDR3: CASSTGTGAQDEQVF
DNA: TGTGCCAGCAGTACTGGGACAGGGGCCCAGGATGAGCAGGTCTTC

D: -
J: TRBJ1-5
size: -
V: TRBV4-1
CDR3: CASSQGHPGQPQHF
DNA: TGCGCCAGCAGCCAAGGCCACCCCGGTCAGCCCCAGCATTTT

D: TRBD2
J: TRBJ2-1
size: few
V: TRBV5-6
CDR3: CASSLWVTSGRGPEQFF
DNA: TGTGCCAGCAGCTTGTGGGTTACTAGCGGGAGGGGTCCTGAGCAGTTCTTC

D: TRBD1
J: TRBJ2-4
size: many
V: TRBV5-1
CDR3: CASSLYGQGKNIQYF
DNA: TGCGCCAGCAGCCTATACGGACAGGGAAAAAACATTCAGTACTTC

D: TRBD1
J: TRBJ1-2
size: few
V: TRBV28
CDR3: CASSLGQVRGGYTF
DNA: TGTGCCAGCAGCTTGGGACAGGTCAGGGGTGGCTACACCTTC

D: -
J: TRBJ2-3
size: few
V: TRBV28
CDR3: CASSNPSTDTQYF
DNA: TGTGCCAGCAGTAACCCTAGCACAGATACGCAGTATTTT

D: TRBD2
J: TRBJ2-3
size: -
V: TRBV29-1
CDR3: CSVGTSGRFITDTQYF
DNA: TGCAGCGTCGGGACTAGCGGGAGATTCATCACAGATACGCAGTATTTT

D: -
J: TRBJ2-5
size: few
V: TRBV4-2
CDR3: CASSKTGRGGTETQYF
DNA: TGTGCCAGCAGCAAAACTGGGAGGGGGGGCACGGAGACCCAGTACTTC

D: -
J: TRBJ1-2
size: -
V: TRBV27
CDR3: CASSLSWDLRLYGYTF
DNA: TGTGCCAGCAGTTTATCGTGGGACCTTAGACTCTATGGCTACACCTTC

D: -
J: TRBJ1-2
size: -
V: TRBV2
CDR3: CASMGAEGGQGYTF
DNA: TGTGCCAGCATGGGAGCCGAGGGTGGGCAAGGCTACACCTTC

D: -
J: TRBJ1-5
size: -
V: TRBV12-3/TRBV12-4
CDR3: CASRLEGYNQPQHF
DNA: TGTGCCAGCAGGTTAGAGGGATACAATCAGCCCCAGCATTTT

D: TRBD2
J: TRBJ2-1
size: -
V: TRBV10-2
CDR3: CASSAGLAGEQFF
DNA: TGCGCCAGCAGTGCGGGACTAGCAGGGGAGCAGTTCTTC

D: TRBD1
J: TRBJ2-3
size: few
V: TRBV5-1
CDR3: CASNSGTGVLTDTQYF
DNA: TGCGCCAGCAACTCGGGGACAGGGGTCCTCACAGATACGCAGTATTTT

D: -
J: TRBJ2-1
size: -
V: TRBV25-1
CDR3: CASSVQGYGRDEQFF
DNA: TGTGCCAGCAGTGTGCAGGGGTACGGCCGGGATGAGCAGTTCTTC

D: -
J: TRBJ1-1
size: many
V: TRBV4-1
CDR3: CASSQFDWTLNTEAFF
DNA: TGCGCCAGCAGCCAATTCGACTGGACCTTGAACACTGAAGCTTTCTTT

D: -
J: TRBJ2-7
size: -
V: TRBV2
CDR3: CASCRVWSRSSYEQYF
DNA: TGTGCCAGTTGTAGGGTTTGGAGTCGGAGCTCCTACGAGCAGTACTTC

D: -
J: TRBJ1-4
size: -
V: TRBV5-5
CDR3: CASSQGLEKLFF
DNA: TGTGCCAGCAGCCAGGGCCTGGAAAAACTGTTTTTT

D: TRBD2
J: TRBJ2-7
size: -
V: TRBV4-2
CDR3: CASRRGASGNYEQYF
DNA: TGTGCCAGCAGGCGCGGGGCTAGCGGGAACTACGAGCAGTACTTC

D: -
J: TRBJ2-7
size: -
V: TRBV20-1
CDR3: CSATISFMGPYEQYF
DNA: TGCAGTGCCACTATTAGCTTTATGGGGCCTTACGAGCAGTACTTC

D: TRBD2
J: TRBJ2-3
size: -
V: TRBV5-1
CDR3: CASTFQSGSKSDTQYF
DNA: TGCGCCAGCACCTTCCAGAGCGGGAGTAAGTCAGATACGCAGTATTTT

D: TRBD2
J: TRBJ2-1
size: -
V: TRBV15
CDR3: CATSSGLAGVYNEQFF
DNA: TGTGCCACCAGCTCAGGACTAGCGGGAGTCTACAATGAGCAGTTCTTC

D: -
J: TRBJ2-3
size: -
V: TRBV9
CDR3: CASSGHGYTDTQYF
DNA: TGTGCCAGCAGCGGTCATGGTTACACAGATACGCAGTATTTT

D: TRBD2
J: TRBJ2-7
size: few
V: TRBV11-2
CDR3: CASRIGTGGAYEQYF
DNA: TGTGCCAGCAGAATAGGAACGGGAGGCGCCTACGAGCAGTACTTC

D: TRBD2
J: TRBJ2-7
size: many
V: TRBV29-1
CDR3: CSVGSSGSRGEQYF
DNA: TGCAGCGTTGGATCCAGCGGGAGCCGAGGCGAGCAGTACTTC

D: -
J: TRBJ1-1
size: few
V: TRBV15
CDR3: CATSRDRGMNTEAFF
DNA: TGTGCCACCAGCAGAGATCGGGGGATGAACACTGAAGCTTTCTTT

D: TRBD1
J: TRBJ1-1
size: -
V: TRBV28
CDR3: CASSIPGGNTEAFF
DNA: TGTGCCAGCAGTATACCAGGGGGCAACACTGAAGCTTTCTTT

D: -
J: TRBJ2-3
size: few
V: TRBV7-2
CDR3: CASSLTYAAPTDTQYF
DNA: TGTGCCAGCAGCTTAACGTATGCAGCCCCCACAGATACGCAGTATTTT

D: -
J: TRBJ2-3
size: -
V: TRBV4-1
CDR3: CTSSQAFDYLFTDTQYF
DNA: TGCACCAGCAGCCAAGCCTTCGACTACCTATTCACAGATACGCAGTATTTT

D: TRBD1
J: TRBJ1-2
size: -
V: TRBV7-9
CDR3: CASSLGGQGVPNDGYTF
DNA: TGTGCCAGCAGCTTAGGTGGACAGGGGGTACCAAATGATGGCTACACCTTC

D: TRBD2
J: TRBJ2-1
size: -
V: TRBV18
CDR3: CASSRSGDVSYNEQFF
DNA: TGTGCCAGCTCAAGAAGCGGGGACGTCTCCTACAATGAGCAGTTCTTC

D: -
J: TRBJ2-3
size: -
V: TRBV27
CDR3: CASSLSNPTDTQYF
DNA: TGTGCCAGCAGTTTATCGAACCCTACAGATACGCAGTATTTT

D: -
J: TRBJ1-4
size: -
V: TRBV29-1
CDR3: CSVDKNEKLFF
DNA: TGCAGCGTGGACAAGAATGAAAAACTGTTTTTT

D: TRBD1
J: TRBJ1-1
size: once
V: TRBV7-9
CDR3: CASRGQGRVTTHTEAFF
DNA: TGTGCCAGCAGAGGACAGGGTAGGGTTACGACACACACTGAAGCTTTCTTT

D: -
J: TRBJ2-3
size: few
V: TRBV3-1
CDR3: CASSQGKGGQYF
DNA: TGTGCCAGCAGCCAGGGTAAGGGAGGGCAGTATTTT

D: TRBD2
J: TRBJ2-1
size: once
V: TRBV10-2
CDR3: CASSDPTSGRFYNEQFF
DNA: TGCGCCAGCAGTGACCCGACTAGCGGGAGATTTTACAATGAGCAGTTCTTC

D: TRBD1
J: TRBJ2-3
size: -
V: TRBV5-1
CDR3: CASRPDRGRGDTQYF
DNA: TGCGCCAGCAGACCAGACAGGGGGCGCGGAGATACGCAGTATTTT

D: -
J: TRBJ2-5
size: -
V: TRBV7-8
CDR3: CASSLVGGRGLETQYF
DNA: TGTGCCAGCAGCTTAGTAGGGGGGCGGGGATTAGAGACCCAGTACTTC